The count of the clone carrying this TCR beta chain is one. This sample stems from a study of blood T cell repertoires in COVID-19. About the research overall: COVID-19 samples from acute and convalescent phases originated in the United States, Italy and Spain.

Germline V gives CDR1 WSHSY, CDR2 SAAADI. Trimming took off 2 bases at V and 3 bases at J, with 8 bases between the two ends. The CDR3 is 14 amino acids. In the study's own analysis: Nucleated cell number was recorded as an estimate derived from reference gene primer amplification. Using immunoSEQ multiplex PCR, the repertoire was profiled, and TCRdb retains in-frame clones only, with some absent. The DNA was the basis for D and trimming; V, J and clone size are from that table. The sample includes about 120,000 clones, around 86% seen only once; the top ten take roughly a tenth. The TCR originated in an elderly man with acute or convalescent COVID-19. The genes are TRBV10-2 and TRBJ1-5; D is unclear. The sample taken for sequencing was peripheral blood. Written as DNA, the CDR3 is TGCGCCAGCAGTGAGGGGCAGATCAATCAGCCCCAGCATTTT. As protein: CASSEGQINQPQHF.